This T cell receptor (beta chain) appears in the sequencing data of a study of blood T cell repertoires in COVID-19. Per the study methods: Quantification of nucleated cells was approximated via reference gene primer amplification. TCRdb's copy holds only in-frame clones and misses some; the assay was immunoSEQ multiplex PCR. From that table come the V and J calls and clone size; the DNA was used to work out D and trimming. The table has about 380,000 clones, around 89% seen once. Participants were placed into cohorts based on the clinical history they reported. Germline loops: CDR1 GTSNPN, CDR2 SVGIG (reference sequence). The CDR3 spans 14 residues. The V and J ends lost 3 bases and 7 bases, in that order; junction bases with no gene match: 6.

V is TRBV30 and J is TRBJ1-4; 9 bases fit TRBD1. The sequence was collected from a woman aged 18-29 years who had recovered from COVID-19. The sample was PBMCs or T cells enriched from blood (not recorded which). CDR3: CAWSPGTGFEKLFF. The CDR3, as DNA: TGTGCCTGGAGCCCCGGGACAGGGTTTGAAAAACTGTTTTTT.